The following is a T cell receptor (beta chain) sequence with its context. The target of this receptor is not known. No base-level quality is on record; no much larger clone is a single base apart. The sample's treatment or condition, from its label and the paper: over 15 received Ad26.COV2.S at low or high dose, single or two shots; several received placebo; per-sample allocation not given. Repertoires of vaccine and placebo recipients were sequenced from samples taken on day 63 after the first injection. Cohort 1b enrolled about two dozen adults aged 18-55 years at a single site in Boston, USA, between 29 July and 7 August 2020. Ad26.COV2.S was a replication-incompetent adenovirus type 26 vector that expressed a prefusion-stabilized SARS-CoV-2 spike protein derived from the original Wuhan strain. These data originate in a study of Ad26.COV2.S vaccination and SARS-CoV-2 variants listed by TCRdb under 2021. Broadly, across the study: Vaccine-arm donors came from COV1001, a multicentre, randomized, double-blind, placebo-controlled phase I-IIa trial of Ad26.COV2.S in healthy adults. Ad26.COV2.S was administered intramuscularly at a dose of 5x10^10 or 1x10^11 viral particles, either as one shot or as two shots given 56 days apart. TCRbeta repertoire sequencing served as the tool for gauging how specific and how broad the SARS-CoV-2-reactive T cell receptors were following Ad26.COV2.S vaccination. The TCR-sequenced set comprised approximately 32 samples: some 19 Ad26.COV2.S vaccine recipients, 5 placebo recipients and 8 SARS-CoV-2 convalescent individuals. Trial participants were randomized into five groups of five: low-dose or high-dose Ad26.COV2.S given once or twice, or placebo on both occasions. Investigators did not know the trial group allocation while performing experiments and assessing outcomes. General findings and caveats noted by the study authors: Vaccine and placebo recipients had comparable non-spike TCR breadth, which fits with the vaccine containing only spike. Substantial breadth of spike-specific CD8+ and CD4+ T cell responses was reported after vaccination. According to the authors, total T cell responses may have been underestimated by the TCR breadth and depth analyses. Higher spike-specific TCR breadth was observed in Ad26.COV2.S recipients than in placebo recipients (P = 0.0014). The study was not powered for comparison of responses between vaccine doses or regimens.

TCRbeta CDR3 regions were sequenced with the immunoSEQ Assay. After extraction, genomic DNA underwent amplification by bias-controlled multiplex PCR, followed by high-throughput sequencing. On the study's bioinformatics: To quantify the absolute abundance of every unique TCRbeta CDR3 region, sequences were collapsed and filtered. T cell fraction was estimated by normalization of TCRbeta template counts to usable DNA, with usable DNA being measured through amplification of reference genes present in all nucleated cells. Repertoire TCRs were annotated as SARS-CoV-2-specific when V gene, CDR3 amino acid sequence and J gene were exactly matched to a known reactive TCR set. MIRA supplied the reference SARS-CoV-2 TCR set, which was filtered for enrichment in COVID-19-positive ImmuneCODE repertoires so that public or cross-reactive TCRs were removed. Using the MIRA antigens, annotated TCRs were further analysed by specific ORF or by position within an ORF. Breadth was defined as the number of annotated unique rearrangements divided by the total number of unique productive rearrangements, and depth was defined as the summed frequency of the annotated unique rearrangements. TCR breadth was compared between groups using two-sided Wilcoxon rank-sum tests. As stored in TCRdb, this immuneACCESS dataset retains in-frame rearrangements with V and J assigned. A fraction of the clones does not appear; measured against another copy, unresolved V genes explain less than half of the discrepancy, and the remainder lacks a known reason. V, J and clone size reflect that table, while D and trimming were determined from the DNA. The sample table holds 380,000 or so clones, of which around four fifths were seen once. Clones ranked in the top ten supply almost 7.5% of the sample.

Counted from cysteine to phenylalanine, this CDR3 has 13 amino acids. The retained sequence is limited to the CDR3, 39 bases, with the frame set at the first base. CDR1 and CDR2 were assigned from the germline V gene as ENHRY and SYGVKD. The germline V and J ends show losses of 8 bases and 3 bases respectively, and no gene match explains 4 bases of the junction. This clonotype was obtained from a person between 18 and 65 years old who received the Ad26.COV2.S COVID-19 vaccine or a placebo. The sequence joins TRBV10-3 to TRBJ2-3, with 8 junctional bases fitting TRBD2. Sample: peripheral blood, taken in a trial of Ad26.COV2.S vaccine versus placebo. The CDR3 protein is CAILSSGTDTQYF. The nucleotide sequence reads as follows: TGTGCCATCCTCTCTAGCGGGACAGATACGCAGTATTTT.